The rows below give T cell receptor beta chains drawn from one sample of a study of spatial heterogeneity in lung cancer. TCRdb called the 5' RACE reads again in MiXCR, with one record for every CDR3 protein. The table records some 100,000 distinct CDR3 sequences, around 12% of them present only once. Specimen: PBMCs, collected at surgery. These receptors were collected from a male donor with early-stage non-small cell lung cancer. Each CDR3 is given with its conserved first and last residue. Each record gives: J gene, clone size, V gene, D gene, CDR3 protein, CDR3 DNA. The D gene is left open where the match is weak. Expanded clones are given a class, and other clones once, few, many or no size at all.

j_call: TRBJ2-2; clone_size: .; v_call: TRBV6-5; d_call: TRBD1; cdr3_aa: CASRGQGNTGELFF; cdr3_nt: TGTGCCAGCAGGGGACAGGGGAACACCGGGGAGCTGTTTTTT
j_call: TRBJ1-6; clone_size: .; v_call: TRBV20-1; d_call: .; cdr3_aa: CSAREPGGNSPLHF; cdr3_nt: TGCAGTGCTAGAGAGCCAGGTGGAAATTCACCCCTCCACTTT
j_call: TRBJ2-3; clone_size: .; v_call: TRBV7-2; d_call: .; cdr3_aa: CASSPTGAGDTQYF; cdr3_nt: TGTGCCAGCAGCCCGACGGGGGCGGGCGATACGCAGTATTTT
j_call: TRBJ1-3; clone_size: .; v_call: TRBV29-1; d_call: TRBD1; cdr3_aa: CSGGGDSGNTIYF; cdr3_nt: TGCAGCGGAGGGGGCGACTCTGGAAACACCATATATTTT
j_call: TRBJ2-7; clone_size: .; v_call: TRBV25-1; d_call: TRBD1; cdr3_aa: CASTPAGGQGDYEQYF; cdr3_nt: TGTGCCAGCACTCCGGCTGGGGGACAGGGGGACTACGAGCAGTACTTC
j_call: TRBJ2-2; clone_size: few; v_call: TRBV18; d_call: .; cdr3_aa: CASSPQESGELFF; cdr3_nt: TGTGCCAGCTCACCACAGGAGTCCGGGGAGCTGTTTTTT
j_call: TRBJ1-1; clone_size: .; v_call: TRBV29-1; d_call: .; cdr3_aa: CSVEGSRNTEAFF; cdr3_nt: TGCAGCGTTGAAGGATCACGGAACACTGAAGCTTTCTTT
j_call: TRBJ2-7; clone_size: .; v_call: TRBV30; d_call: .; cdr3_aa: CAFRLVYEQYF; cdr3_nt: TGTGCCTTCCGACTGGTCTACGAGCAGTACTTC
j_call: TRBJ2-3; clone_size: few; v_call: TRBV18; d_call: .; cdr3_aa: CASSSFQGSSTDTQYF; cdr3_nt: TGTGCCAGCTCATCCTTCCAGGGATCTAGCACAGATACGCAGTATTTT
j_call: TRBJ2-3; clone_size: .; v_call: TRBV28; d_call: TRBD1; cdr3_aa: CAVQGAPDTQYF; cdr3_nt: TGTGCCGTACAGGGGGCACCAGATACGCAGTATTTT
j_call: TRBJ1-2; clone_size: few; v_call: TRBV7-2; d_call: .; cdr3_aa: CASSFDSSIANYGYTF; cdr3_nt: TGTGCCAGCAGCTTTGACAGTTCAATAGCTAACTATGGCTACACCTTC
j_call: TRBJ2-3; clone_size: .; v_call: TRBV7-2; d_call: TRBD1; cdr3_aa: CASSLIGTGIPDTQYF; cdr3_nt: TGTGCCAGCAGCTTAATTGGGACAGGGATTCCAGATACGCAGTATTTT
j_call: TRBJ2-7; clone_size: few; v_call: TRBV7-9; d_call: .; cdr3_aa: CASSPPYRERGYEQYF; cdr3_nt: TGTGCCAGCAGCCCCCCGTACAGGGAGCGGGGCTACGAGCAGTACTTC
j_call: TRBJ2-3; clone_size: .; v_call: TRBV29-1; d_call: TRBD1; cdr3_aa: CSVAGQGITDTQYF; cdr3_nt: TGCAGCGTTGCGGGACAGGGGATAACAGATACGCAGTATTTT
j_call: TRBJ1-2; clone_size: few; v_call: TRBV5-1; d_call: .; cdr3_aa: CASSLFRSNYGYTF; cdr3_nt: TGCGCCAGCAGCTTATTTAGGTCCAACTATGGCTACACCTTC
j_call: TRBJ2-5; clone_size: many; v_call: TRBV11-1; d_call: TRBD1; cdr3_aa: CASEGQVETQYF; cdr3_nt: TGTGCCAGTGAGGGACAGGTAGAGACCCAGTACTTC
j_call: TRBJ2-3; clone_size: .; v_call: TRBV28; d_call: .; cdr3_aa: CASSFRDSKKDTQYF; cdr3_nt: TGTGCCAGCAGTTTTCGTGACTCCAAAAAAGATACGCAGTATTTT
j_call: TRBJ2-3; clone_size: .; v_call: TRBV7-8; d_call: .; cdr3_aa: CASSPRGAVTDTQYF; cdr3_nt: TGTGCCAGCAGCCCCCGAGGAGCGGTCACAGATACGCAGTATTTT
j_call: TRBJ2-5; clone_size: .; v_call: TRBV28; d_call: .; cdr3_aa: CASSLVGSGLQETQYF; cdr3_nt: TGTGCCAGCAGTTTAGTTGGTAGCGGACTCCAAGAGACCCAGTACTTC
j_call: TRBJ2-1; clone_size: .; v_call: TRBV12-3/TRBV12-4; d_call: TRBD1; cdr3_aa: CASSPDRGLYNEQFF; cdr3_nt: TGTGCCAGCAGTCCGGACAGGGGGCTATACAATGAGCAGTTCTTC
j_call: TRBJ2-6; clone_size: .; v_call: TRBV30; d_call: TRBD2; cdr3_aa: CAWSTATSGYSGANVLTF; cdr3_nt: TGTGCCTGGAGTACGGCAACTAGCGGTTACTCTGGGGCCAACGTCCTGACTTTC
j_call: TRBJ2-1; clone_size: few; v_call: TRBV6-2/TRBV6-3; d_call: TRBD2; cdr3_aa: CASSSPFSGRAHNEQFF; cdr3_nt: TGTGCCAGCAGTTCGCCCTTTAGCGGGAGGGCCCACAATGAGCAGTTCTTC
j_call: TRBJ1-3; clone_size: many; v_call: TRBV19; d_call: .; cdr3_aa: CASSMGTDSGNTIYF; cdr3_nt: TGTGCCAGTAGTATGGGTACGGACTCTGGAAACACCATATATTTT
j_call: TRBJ2-1; clone_size: .; v_call: TRBV18; d_call: .; cdr3_aa: CASSPVGDREQFF; cdr3_nt: TGTGCCAGCTCACCGGTCGGGGATAGGGAGCAGTTCTTC
j_call: TRBJ2-5; clone_size: few; v_call: TRBV10-3; d_call: TRBD1; cdr3_aa: CAIRADRAGETQYF; cdr3_nt: TGTGCCATCAGGGCGGACAGGGCTGGAGAGACCCAGTACTTC
j_call: TRBJ1-1; clone_size: few; v_call: TRBV11-2; d_call: .; cdr3_aa: CASSLNGGTNTEAFF; cdr3_nt: TGTGCCAGCAGCTTAAATGGGGGGACTAACACTGAAGCTTTCTTT
j_call: TRBJ2-1; clone_size: .; v_call: TRBV5-8; d_call: .; cdr3_aa: CASSLAGTSYNEQFF; cdr3_nt: TGTGCCAGCAGCTTGGCAGGGACCAGCTACAATGAGCAGTTCTTC
j_call: TRBJ2-7; clone_size: many; v_call: TRBV7-3; d_call: .; cdr3_aa: CASSLVRANEQYF; cdr3_nt: TGTGCCAGCAGCTTGGTGCGGGCTAACGAGCAGTACTTC
j_call: TRBJ1-1; clone_size: few; v_call: TRBV20-1; d_call: .; cdr3_aa: CSARDSLRPNTEAFF; cdr3_nt: TGCAGTGCTAGAGATTCACTCCGTCCGAACACTGAAGCTTTCTTT
j_call: TRBJ1-2; clone_size: few; v_call: TRBV5-1; d_call: .; cdr3_aa: CASSLAPQGGGYTF; cdr3_nt: TGCGCCAGCAGCTTGGCCCCGCAGGGAGGAGGCTACACCTTC
j_call: TRBJ2-5; clone_size: .; v_call: TRBV6-2/TRBV6-3; d_call: .; cdr3_aa: CASSYSVGQYF; cdr3_nt: TGTGCCAGCAGTTACTCCGTAGGCCAGTACTTC
j_call: TRBJ2-7; clone_size: once; v_call: TRBV9; d_call: .; cdr3_aa: CASSLKGLPSYEQYF; cdr3_nt: TGTGCCAGCAGTCTTAAGGGACTTCCAAGCTACGAGCAGTACTTC
j_call: TRBJ2-1; clone_size: few; v_call: TRBV27; d_call: TRBD2; cdr3_aa: CASSLFGLAGVLSSYNEQFF; cdr3_nt: TGTGCCAGCAGTTTATTCGGACTAGCGGGAGTGTTAAGCTCCTACAATGAGCAGTTCTTC
j_call: TRBJ1-6; clone_size: many; v_call: TRBV6-5; d_call: .; cdr3_aa: CASSRGGQESPLHF; cdr3_nt: TGTGCCAGCAGCCGGGGGGGGCAGGAGTCACCCCTCCACTTT
j_call: TRBJ2-5; clone_size: .; v_call: TRBV29-1; d_call: .; cdr3_aa: CSVEDPRRTLVKDF; cdr3_nt: TGCAGCGTTGAAGATCCGAGACGAACACTGGTAAAGGACTTC
j_call: TRBJ2-5; clone_size: .; v_call: TRBV29-1; d_call: .; cdr3_aa: CSVGGEETQYF; cdr3_nt: TGCAGCGTTGGAGGGGAGGAGACCCAGTACTTC
j_call: TRBJ2-5; clone_size: .; v_call: TRBV9; d_call: TRBD2; cdr3_aa: CASSTLAGAVWETQYF; cdr3_nt: TGTGCCAGCAGCACCTTAGCGGGAGCGGTTTGGGAGACCCAGTACTTC
j_call: TRBJ2-2; clone_size: .; v_call: TRBV12-3/TRBV12-4; d_call: TRBD1; cdr3_aa: CASRWLGQANTGELFF; cdr3_nt: TGTGCCAGCAGATGGCTCGGACAGGCGAACACCGGGGAGCTGTTTTTT
j_call: TRBJ2-5; clone_size: .; v_call: TRBV19; d_call: .; cdr3_aa: CASSIARGRQETQYF; cdr3_nt: TGTGCCAGTAGTATAGCACGGGGGCGCCAAGAGACCCAGTACTTC
j_call: TRBJ1-1; clone_size: few; v_call: TRBV7-9; d_call: .; cdr3_aa: CASSRRPDTEAFF; cdr3_nt: TGTGCCAGCAGCAGGAGACCGGACACTGAAGCTTTCTTT
j_call: TRBJ1-5; clone_size: few; v_call: TRBV6-6; d_call: .; cdr3_aa: CASSYPENSLSNQPQHF; cdr3_nt: TGTGCCAGCAGTTACCCGGAAAACAGCCTTAGCAATCAGCCCCAGCATTTT
j_call: TRBJ2-7; clone_size: .; v_call: TRBV12-3/TRBV12-4; d_call: TRBD2; cdr3_aa: CASSLAKQGRLATHYEQYF; cdr3_nt: TGTGCCAGCAGTTTAGCGAAACAGGGAAGACTAGCGACTCACTACGAGCAGTACTTC
j_call: TRBJ1-1; clone_size: .; v_call: TRBV9; d_call: TRBD1; cdr3_aa: CASSFQGADEAFF; cdr3_nt: TGTGCCAGCAGCTTCCAGGGGGCAGATGAAGCTTTCTTT
j_call: TRBJ1-6; clone_size: few; v_call: TRBV7-9; d_call: TRBD1; cdr3_aa: CASSSGQGLAPLHF; cdr3_nt: TGTGCCAGCAGCTCGGGACAGGGGTTGGCACCCCTCCACTTT
j_call: TRBJ2-1; clone_size: .; v_call: TRBV11-2; d_call: .; cdr3_aa: CASQAGLGNEQFF; cdr3_nt: TGTGCCAGCCAGGCAGGGTTGGGGAATGAGCAGTTCTTC
j_call: TRBJ1-1; clone_size: .; v_call: TRBV12-3/TRBV12-4; d_call: .; cdr3_aa: CASSPRTVRDTEAFF; cdr3_nt: TGTGCCAGCAGTCCGCGGACAGTTAGGGACACTGAAGCTTTCTTT
j_call: TRBJ2-1; clone_size: few; v_call: TRBV9; d_call: .; cdr3_aa: CASSVRPGADSSYNEQFF; cdr3_nt: TGTGCCAGCAGCGTAAGGCCTGGAGCGGATAGCTCCTACAATGAGCAGTTCTTC
j_call: TRBJ2-3; clone_size: once; v_call: TRBV24-1; d_call: TRBD1; cdr3_aa: CATSPGQVTDTQYF; cdr3_nt: TGTGCCACCAGTCCGGGACAGGTCACAGATACGCAGTATTTT
j_call: TRBJ2-5; clone_size: .; v_call: TRBV14; d_call: .; cdr3_aa: CASSHNRRETQYF; cdr3_nt: TGTGCCAGCAGCCATAACAGGCGGGAGACCCAGTACTTC
j_call: TRBJ2-1; clone_size: many; v_call: TRBV10-3; d_call: TRBD1; cdr3_aa: CAISGGDRAYNEQFF; cdr3_nt: TGTGCCATCAGTGGCGGGGACAGGGCCTACAATGAGCAGTTCTTC
j_call: TRBJ2-5; clone_size: few; v_call: TRBV2; d_call: .; cdr3_aa: CASSETQGQETQYF; cdr3_nt: TGTGCCAGCAGTGAAACCCAGGGACAAGAGACCCAGTACTTC